A single sample is the source of the 29 T cell receptor beta chains below, sequenced in a study of blood T cell repertoires in COVID-19. Clones were read by immunoSEQ multiplex PCR, and TCRdb kept only the in-frame ones, dropping some. The table includes around 86,000 clones, more than 75% detected once. The sample was peripheral blood. The receptors derive from a human donor in a cohort sampled during active COVID-19.

CDR3 in DNA: TGTGCCAGCAGCTTAGTATCCAGTGGAGCTTTCTTT. Its translation: CASSLVSSGAFF. The gene calls are TRBV7-9 and TRBJ1-1; no reliable D call. The V gene lost 1 base and the J gene lost 10 bases, with 10 bases spanning the gap. The CDR3 has 12 residues. The germline V gene has CDR1 SEHNR and CDR2 FQNEAQ (reference sequence).

V gene TRBV5-4 combines with J gene TRBJ2-1; 9 bases align to TRBD2. V lost 5 bases, J lost 8 bases, and 11 bases stayed unmatched. The CDR3 runs to 15 residues. In germline, CDR1 is SGHNT, CDR2 YYREEE (reference sequence). The CDR3: CASSQTSGRAYEQFF. The CDR3 nucleotides are TGTGCCAGCAGTCAGACTAGCGGCAGGGCATATGAGCAGTTCTTC.

The CDR3 DNA is TGTGCCAGTAGTCCCGGGGTTTATGGCTACGAGCAGTACTTC. It specifies CASSPGVYGYEQYF. The chain recombines TRBV19 with TRBJ2-7; tentative D call: TRBD2 (5 bases). The CDR3 runs to 14 residues. Trimming shortened V by 5 bases and J by 3 bases, and 14 bases separated the two germline ends. CDR1 and CDR2 from the germline V gene are LNHDA and SQIVND (reference sequence).

The genes are TRBV5-1 and TRBJ2-3; D call uncertain. The CDR3 has 14 amino acids. V was pared by 1 base and J by 3 bases, with 9 bases between. Germline values: CDR1 SGHRS, CDR2 YFSETQ. CDR3 DNA: TGCGCCAGCAGCTTGTTGGCAGGTACAGATACGCAGTATTTT. This encodes CASSLLAGTDTQYF. Looking up the rest from reference TRBV5-1 and TRBJ2-3 gives the full variable domain: KAGVTQTPRYLIKTRGQQVTLSCSPISGHRSVSWYQQTPGQGLQFLFEYFSETQRNKGNFPGRFSGRQFSNSRSEMNVSTLELGDSALYLCASSLLAGTDTQYFGPGTRLTVL.

The chain couples TRBV2 to TRBJ1-5; D gene ambiguous. Looked up from germline, CDR1 is SNHLY and CDR2 is FYNNEI. This CDR3 is 13 amino acids long. With 6 bases removed from V and 7 bases from J, the gap between germline ends came to 13 bases. DNA for the CDR3: TGTGCCAGCAGGATGGCGGGAGACCAGCCCCAGCATTTT. Amino acids: CASRMAGDQPQHF. Drawing the rest from reference TRBV2 and TRBJ1-5, the complete variable domain is EPEVTQTPSHQVTQMGQEVILRCVPISNHLYFYWYRQILGQKVEFLVSFYNNEISEKSEIFDDQFSVERPDGSNFTLKIRSTKLEDSAMYFCASRMAGDQPQHFGDGTRLSIL.

The V gene is TRBV6-6, the J gene TRBJ2-6, with 8 bases identical to TRBD1. The V segment lost 7 bases and the J segment 1 base; nucleotides outside the gene matches: 3. The CDR3 length is 15 residues. Per germline, CDR1 MNHNY and CDR2 SVGAGI (reference sequence). The CDR3 coding sequence is TGTGCCAGCACCACAGGGGGATCTGGGGCCAACGTCCTGACTTTC. Protein product: CASTTGGSGANVLTF.

The chain uses TRBV3-1 (or the pseudogene TRBV3-2) and TRBJ2-6; 7 bases map to TRBD1. The germline V gene has CDR1 LGHDT and CDR2 YNNKEL (reference sequence). The CDR3 loop spans 17 amino acids. The V gene end was trimmed by 2 bases and the J gene end by 0 bases; junction bases not matched to a gene: 4. The CDR3 here is CASSQRTGISGANVLTF. Here the CDR3 DNA reads TGTGCCAGCAGCCAAAGGACAGGCATCTCTGGGGCCAACGTCCTGACTTTC.

The chain combines TRBV2 with TRBJ1-6; possible D gene TRBD1, 5 bases. The germline V gene has CDR1 SNHLY and CDR2 FYNNEI. This CDR3 spans 14 amino acids. Trimming stripped 4 bases from V and 8 bases from J, with 12 bases between. This CDR3 reads CASSGGQGYSPLHF. For the CDR3, the DNA is TGTGCCAGCAGTGGTGGGCAGGGATATTCACCCCTCCACTTT.

A single count supports this clone. This CDR3 reads CASSGTDWTQYF. CDR3 nucleotide sequence: TGTGCCAGCAGTGGGACGGACTGGACCCAGTACTTC. The chain links TRBV2 to TRBJ2-5, with a tentative D call TRBD2 (5 bases). The germline CDR1 and CDR2 sequences are SNHLY and FYNNEI. The V end was cut by 4 bases, the J end by 7 bases, with 10 bases between. The CDR3 spans 12 residues.

The chain employs TRBV9 and TRBJ1-2, with D perhaps TRBD1 (6 bases). Per the germline V gene, CDR1 is SGDLS and CDR2 is YYNGEE. The V and J ends lost 0 bases and 5 bases respectively, with 8 bases between them. This CDR3 is 13 amino acids long. CDR3 region: CASSVEGEYGYTF. CDR3 DNA sequence: TGTGCCAGCAGCGTAGAGGGGGAATATGGCTACACCTTC.

The chain joins TRBV5-1 to TRBJ2-3, with 8 bases aligning to TRBD2. The ends lost 4 bases at V and 9 bases at J; junction bases unmatched: 10. Per the germline V gene, CDR1 is SGHRS and CDR2 is YFSETQ. The CDR3 is 14 amino acids. CDR3 bases: TGCGCCAGCAGCAAACCTTATAGCGGGGACACGCAGTATTTT. Encoded protein: CASSKPYSGDTQYF.

This clone has a handful of counts. The chain couples TRBV5-1 to TRBJ1-1; D call uncertain. The ends were cut back, 0 bases at V and 2 bases at J, with 8 bases in the middle. This CDR3 contains 14 residues. Germline loops: CDR1 SGHRS, CDR2 YFSETQ. CDR3 sequence: CASSLVADNTEAFF. CDR3 nucleotides: TGCGCCAGCAGCTTGGTAGCAGATAACACTGAAGCTTTCTTT. The full variable domain, completed using reference TRBV5-1 and TRBJ1-1, is KAGVTQTPRYLIKTRGQQVTLSCSPISGHRSVSWYQQTPGQGLQFLFEYFSETQRNKGNFPGRFSGRQFSNSRSEMNVSTLELGDSALYLCASSLVADNTEAFFGQGTRLTVV.

V is TRBV25-1 and J is TRBJ2-7, with a weak D call TRBD1 (6 bases). The germline gives CDR1 MGHDK, CDR2 SYGVNS. This CDR3 is 16 amino acids long. Trimming took 11 bases from V and 4 from J, leaving 27 bases between them. For the CDR3, the DNA is TGTGCCCCCACGGGGACACTTCCCCGTAGGCTTTACGAGCAGTACTTC. It translates to CAPTGTLPRRLYEQYF.

J is TRBJ1-6 and V is TRBV5-5; the D is unclear. The CDR3 totals 16 residues. The V and J ends lost 0 bases and 4 bases respectively, with 11 bases between them. CDR1 is SGHKS, CDR2 YYEKEE, per germline (reference sequence). CDR3 DNA sequence: TGTGCCAGCAGCTTGGTGTCAGGTTATTATAATTCACCCCTCCACTTT. Its translation: CASSLVSGYYNSPLHF.

V is TRBV1 and J is TRBJ1-5; the DNA was not used to check the table's D call, TRBD1. TRBV1 is annotated as a pseudogene. The CDR3 loop spans 22 amino acids. Here the CDR3 reads CTSSQDKLNRDRGPGSNQPQHF. In DNA, the CDR3 is TGCACCAGCAGCCAAGATAAACTTAACCGGGACAGGGGCCCGGGTAGCAATCAGCCCCAGCATTTT.

This clone was observed a few times. The genes are TRBV2 and TRBJ2-1; D unclear. CDR1 is SNHLY, CDR2 FYNNEI, per germline. Between the trimmed V and J ends, which lost 4 bases and 0 bases, there was a span of 19 bases. The CDR3 has 18 amino acids. CDR3 sequence reads: CASSGFVSAEGSYNEQFF. The DNA for the CDR3 is TGTGCCAGCAGTGGGTTTGTGTCGGCGGAAGGCTCCTACAATGAGCAGTTCTTC.

The table lists this clone with a count of one. The chain recombines TRBV27 with TRBJ1-1; TRBD1 might be the D (6 bases). CDR1 and CDR2 from the germline V gene are MNHEY and SMNVEV (reference sequence). V dropped 6 bases and J dropped 1 base, with 21 bases sitting between them. This CDR3 region has 17 residues. CDR3 in DNA: TGTGCCAGCAGAGCCAAGGTCTCCCCACAGGGGAACACTGAAGCTTTCTTT. Its protein is CASRAKVSPQGNTEAFF.

V and J are TRBV5-1 and TRBJ1-6, with D hard to call. V lost 0 bases, J lost 10 bases, and 11 bases lay in between. The germline CDR1 and CDR2 sequences are SGHRS and YFSETQ. The length of the CDR3 is 14 residues. CDR3 sequence: CASSLESGVSPLHF. CDR3 nucleotides: TGCGCCAGCAGCTTGGAATCGGGTGTATCACCCCTCCACTTT.

This rearrangement joins TRBV30 to TRBJ2-5; TRBD2 aligns across 10 bases. V trimming: 3 bases; J trimming: 1 base; junction bases outside the gene matches: 5. CDR3 size: 15 residues. Germline lookup yields CDR1 GTSNPN and CDR2 SVGIG (reference sequence). DNA for the CDR3: TGTGCCTGGAGCTATAGCGGGGGGCCCCAAGAGACCCAGTACTTC. Its translation: CAWSYSGGPQETQYF.

The gene calls are TRBV21-1 and TRBJ2-7; the table's D gene call, TRBD2, was not cross checked with the DNA. TRBV21-1 is classified as a pseudogene. This CDR3 region has 18 residues. The CDR3 reads CASSNLNRPIKGVHEQYF. The CDR3 nucleotides are TGTGCCAGCAGCAATTTGAATCGCCCCATTAAGGGAGTCCACGAGCAGTACTTC.

The V call is TRBV10-2, the J call TRBJ2-7; 13 nucleotides match TRBD2. The V segment lost 3 bases and the J segment 1 base; nucleotides outside the gene matches: 3. This CDR3 has 16 residues. Germline V gene data show CDR1 as WSHSY and CDR2 as SAAADI. CDR3 region: CASSDPGLAGSYEQYF. CDR3 in DNA: TGCGCCAGCAGTGATCCGGGACTAGCGGGATCCTACGAGCAGTACTTC.

The chain links TRBV5-1 to TRBJ1-1; D possibly corresponds to TRBD1 (5 bases). Germline CDR1 and CDR2: SGHRS and YFSETQ. V was pared by 4 bases and J by 0 bases, with 7 bases between. This CDR3 contains 13 residues. DNA for the CDR3: TGCGCCAGCAGCCCGGGGGTGAACACTGAAGCTTTCTTT. Translation gives CASSPGVNTEAFF.

The chain is built from TRBV2 and TRBJ1-6, with TRBD1 matching 9 bases. Trimming at V came to 7 bases and at J to 6 bases, leaving 4 bases not matched to a gene. Germline CDR1 and CDR2: SNHLY and FYNNEI. The CDR3 is made up of 14 amino acids. As DNA, the CDR3 is TGTGCCAGCACCTTGGACAGGGGTAATTCACCCCTCCACTTT. It specifies CASTLDRGNSPLHF.

The J gene is TRBJ2-4, the V gene TRBV4-1; the match to TRBD1 covers 10 bases. Germline V CDR1 and CDR2: MGHRA, YSYEKL. The CDR3 is 16 amino acids. The V and J ends lost 4 bases and 7 bases, in that order; junction bases with no gene match: 10. The DNA of the CDR3 is TGCGCCAGCAGCCGACAATCCGGACAGGGGGTGAACATTCAGTACTTC. The encoded protein is CASSRQSGQGVNIQYF.

The DNA of the CDR3 is TGTGCCAGCAGCTTGGGACAGAATCAGCCCCAGCATTTT. The encoded protein is CASSLGQNQPQHF. The genes are TRBV5-5 and TRBJ1-5, with D maybe TRBD1 (5 bases). V was pared by 0 bases and J by 4 bases, with 5 bases between. CDR1 is SGHKS, CDR2 YYEKEE, per germline (reference sequence). CDR3 length: 13 amino acids. Variable domain in full (rest from reference TRBV5-5 and TRBJ1-5): DAGVTQSPTHLIKTRGQQVTLRCSPISGHKSVSWYQQVLGQGPQFIFQYYEKEERGRGNFPDRFSARQFPNYSSELNVNALLLGDSALYLCASSLGQNQPQHFGDGTRLSIL.

This clone was counted once. This sequence joins TRBV4-2 and TRBJ2-7, with D hard to call. The CDR3 is 13 amino acids. V dropped 8 bases and J dropped 0 bases, with 11 bases sitting between them. Germline V gene data show CDR1 as LGHNA and CDR2 as YNFKEQ. The CDR3 loop reads CASGDSLSYEQYF. For the CDR3, the DNA is TGTGCCAGCGGAGACTCTCTCTCCTACGAGCAGTACTTC.

This chain uses TRBV6-1 with TRBJ2-3; D remains ambiguous. The CDR3 extends over 17 amino acids. V lost 2 bases to trimming and J lost 0 bases, with 15 bases between them. The germline CDR1 and CDR2 sequences are MNHNS and SASEGT. CDR3 residues: CASSETPAGRSTDTQYF. CDR3 sequence (DNA): TGTGCCAGCAGTGAAACGCCGGCAGGTAGGAGCACAGATACGCAGTATTTT.

This clone appeared a single time. The CDR3: CASSFGQGGSDEQYF. The CDR3 bases are TGTGCCAGCAGCTTCGGACAGGGGGGAAGCGACGAGCAGTACTTC. The chain has TRBV7-2 and TRBJ2-7; 10 bases are shared with TRBD1. Germline loops: CDR1 SGHTA, CDR2 FQGNSA. Losses at the gene ends were 3 bases for V and 5 bases for J; bases not matched to a gene: 7. The CDR3 totals 15 residues.

The rearrangement uses TRBV4-1 and TRBJ2-5, with TRBD1 matching 7 bases. This CDR3 has 17 amino acids. V shed 4 bases and J 2 bases; nucleotides not matched to a gene: 13. Germline-derived CDR1 and CDR2 are MGHRA and YSYEKL. The CDR3 DNA follows: TGCGCCAGCAGCCTAAAAGGGGGCGCCGGATCTCAAGAGACCCAGTACTTC. Translation: CASSLKGGAGSQETQYF.